These T cell receptor beta chains were read from a single sample in a study of T cells in Graves' hyperthyroidism and ophthalmopathy. TCRdb reprocessed the multiplex PCR reads via MiXCR and lists one record per CDR3 protein. Among about 300,000 distinct CDR3 sequences, roughly 19% were seen once, and the ten largest hold under 45%. The sample comprised blood. These receptor sequences come from a middle-aged man with Graves' ophthalmopathy. The CDR3 runs from the conserved cysteine through the conserved F or W. The order of the fields is J gene, D gene, V gene, clone size, CDR3 protein, CDR3 DNA. The D gene is left open where the match is weak. Clone size is stated in some rows and not others, as once, few, many or a class when expanded.

j_call: TRBJ2-7; d_call: TRBD2; v_call: TRBV5-5; clone_size: .; cdr3_aa: CASSLSPRTSGKEQYF; cdr3_nt: TGTGCCAGCAGCTTGTCCCCAAGGACTAGCGGGAAGGAGCAGTACTTC
j_call: TRBJ2-7; d_call: .; v_call: TRBV6-2/TRBV6-3; clone_size: few; cdr3_aa: CASSYSQVRAEQYF; cdr3_nt: TGTGCCAGCAGTTACTCACAGGTTCGGGCCGAGCAGTACTTC
j_call: TRBJ1-5; d_call: .; v_call: TRBV6-1; clone_size: few; cdr3_aa: CASSESLYSNQPQHF; cdr3_nt: TGTGCCAGCAGTGAGTCACTCTATAGCAATCAGCCCCAGCATTTT
j_call: TRBJ2-7; d_call: .; v_call: TRBV19; clone_size: .; cdr3_aa: CASSIISGPTYEQYF; cdr3_nt: TGTGCCAGTAGTATAATTTCGGGGCCCACCTACGAGCAGTACTTC
j_call: TRBJ1-2; d_call: TRBD1; v_call: TRBV19; clone_size: .; cdr3_aa: CASGQGGYTF; cdr3_nt: TGTGCCAGCGGACAGGGTGGCTACACCTTC
j_call: TRBJ2-1; d_call: TRBD2; v_call: TRBV28; clone_size: few; cdr3_aa: CASSLRLRAGGREGEQFF; cdr3_nt: TGTGCCAGCAGTTTAAGGCTAAGAGCGGGAGGAAGGGAGGGTGAGCAGTTCTTC
j_call: TRBJ1-4; d_call: TRBD1; v_call: TRBV10-3; clone_size: .; cdr3_aa: CAIRGDRKNEKLFF; cdr3_nt: TGTGCCATCAGGGGGGACAGGAAAAATGAAAAACTGTTTTTT
j_call: TRBJ2-7; d_call: TRBD1; v_call: TRBV20-1; clone_size: many; cdr3_aa: CSARDTTGTGGYEQYF; cdr3_nt: TGCAGTGCTAGAGACACGACCGGGACAGGGGGGTACGAGCAGTACTTC
j_call: TRBJ2-1; d_call: TRBD1; v_call: TRBV15; clone_size: many; cdr3_aa: CATSRDVGDSGIWDEQFF; cdr3_nt: TGTGCCACCAGCAGAGATGTTGGGGACAGTGGAATTTGGGATGAGCAGTTCTTC
j_call: TRBJ2-2; d_call: TRBD2; v_call: TRBV5-6; clone_size: few; cdr3_aa: CASSLIAGSNTGELFF; cdr3_nt: TGTGCCAGCAGCTTGATAGCGGGATCGAACACCGGGGAGCTGTTTTTT
j_call: TRBJ1-2; d_call: .; v_call: TRBV28; clone_size: .; cdr3_aa: CASSLLAGDYGYTF; cdr3_nt: TGTGCCAGCAGTTTATTGGCGGGGGACTATGGCTACACCTTC
j_call: TRBJ2-7; d_call: .; v_call: TRBV29-1; clone_size: few; cdr3_aa: CSVLGQTIYEQYF; cdr3_nt: TGCAGCGTTCTCGGACAGACCATCTACGAGCAGTACTTC
j_call: TRBJ2-3; d_call: .; v_call: TRBV12-3/TRBV12-4; clone_size: many; cdr3_aa: CASTGGVVDTQYF; cdr3_nt: TGTGCCAGCACCGGGGGCGTCGTCGATACGCAGTATTTT
j_call: TRBJ1-5; d_call: TRBD1; v_call: TRBV19; clone_size: .; cdr3_aa: CASNSDRGQGQPQHF; cdr3_nt: TGTGCCAGTAATTCCGACAGGGGGCAGGGACAGCCCCAGCATTTT
j_call: TRBJ1-2; d_call: TRBD1; v_call: TRBV7-2; clone_size: .; cdr3_aa: CASSLDRVESFNYGYTF; cdr3_nt: TGTGCCAGCAGCCTAGACAGGGTAGAATCCTTTAACTATGGCTACACCTTC
j_call: TRBJ2-3; d_call: TRBD2; v_call: TRBV5-1; clone_size: few; cdr3_aa: CASSLAGRLAGGRGDTQYF; cdr3_nt: TGCGCCAGCAGCTTGGCCGGGAGACTAGCGGGAGGGCGAGGAGATACGCAGTATTTT
j_call: TRBJ1-1; d_call: .; v_call: TRBV19; clone_size: .; cdr3_aa: CASSMWREDVKGGAFF; cdr3_nt: TGTGCCAGTAGTATGTGGAGGGAAGACGTAAAGGGGGGAGCTTTCTTT
j_call: TRBJ2-7; d_call: .; v_call: TRBV7-9; clone_size: many; cdr3_aa: CASSLEGGEQYF; cdr3_nt: TGTGCCAGCAGCTTAGAAGGGGGCGAGCAGTACTTC
j_call: TRBJ2-7; d_call: .; v_call: TRBV2; clone_size: .; cdr3_aa: CASIGRPTYEQYF; cdr3_nt: TGTGCCAGCATCGGACGGCCGACCTACGAGCAGTACTTC
j_call: TRBJ2-1; d_call: .; v_call: TRBV5-1; clone_size: many; cdr3_aa: CASSGVGPHNEQFF; cdr3_nt: TGCGCCAGCAGCGGGGTTGGACCCCACAATGAGCAGTTCTTC
j_call: TRBJ2-7; d_call: TRBD2; v_call: TRBV20-1; clone_size: .; cdr3_aa: CSARDPSGRHYEQYF; cdr3_nt: TGCAGTGCTAGAGATCCTAGCGGGAGACACTACGAGCAGTACTTC
j_call: TRBJ1-5; d_call: .; v_call: TRBV27; clone_size: .; cdr3_aa: CASRYPRNQPQHF; cdr3_nt: TGTGCCAGCAGATATCCGCGCAATCAGCCCCAGCATTTT
j_call: TRBJ2-7; d_call: .; v_call: TRBV18; clone_size: many; cdr3_aa: CASSPLPSSYEQYF; cdr3_nt: TGTGCCAGCTCACCTCTCCCTAGTTCCTACGAGCAGTACTTC
j_call: TRBJ1-5; d_call: .; v_call: TRBV6-4; clone_size: few; cdr3_aa: CASSDSRRGQPQHF; cdr3_nt: TGTGCCAGCAGTGACTCGAGAAGGGGTCAGCCCCAGCATTTT
j_call: TRBJ2-1; d_call: .; v_call: TRBV19; clone_size: .; cdr3_aa: CASHPPSSYNEQFF; cdr3_nt: TGTGCCAGCCATCCTCCGAGCTCCTACAATGAGCAGTTCTTC
j_call: TRBJ1-2; d_call: .; v_call: TRBV10-2; clone_size: .; cdr3_aa: CASSEWRDRGGYTF; cdr3_nt: TGCGCCAGCAGTGAGTGGAGGGACCGCGGTGGCTACACCTTC
j_call: TRBJ2-2; d_call: TRBD2; v_call: TRBV4-1; clone_size: few; cdr3_aa: CASSQGKAGVWTGELFF; cdr3_nt: TGCGCCAGCAGCCAAGGGAAAGCGGGAGTGTGGACCGGGGAGCTGTTTTTT
j_call: TRBJ2-5; d_call: .; v_call: TRBV7-8; clone_size: many; cdr3_aa: CASSFYPPETQYF; cdr3_nt: TGTGCCAGCAGCTTCTATCCCCCGGAGACCCAGTACTTC
j_call: TRBJ2-1; d_call: .; v_call: TRBV27; clone_size: .; cdr3_aa: CASSLSATEQFF; cdr3_nt: TGTGCCAGCAGTTTATCAGCGACTGAGCAGTTCTTC
j_call: TRBJ1-5; d_call: .; v_call: TRBV6-5; clone_size: many; cdr3_aa: CASSYRLTGRQNQPQHF; cdr3_nt: TGTGCCAGCAGTTACCGGCTCACTGGGAGACAGAATCAGCCCCAGCATTTT
j_call: TRBJ2-7; d_call: .; v_call: TRBV20-1; clone_size: many; cdr3_aa: CAILESPYEQYF; cdr3_nt: TGCGCCATCCTAGAGTCTCCCTACGAGCAGTACTTC
j_call: TRBJ1-4; d_call: TRBD1; v_call: TRBV13; clone_size: .; cdr3_aa: CASSKLGQGSEKLFF; cdr3_nt: TGTGCCAGCAGCAAACTGGGACAGGGTTCCGAAAAACTGTTTTTT
j_call: TRBJ2-7; d_call: TRBD1; v_call: TRBV29-1; clone_size: many; cdr3_aa: CSVEAPGTVGLNEQYF; cdr3_nt: TGCAGCGTTGAGGCTCCTGGGACAGTGGGATTAAACGAGCAGTACTTC
j_call: TRBJ2-3; d_call: TRBD2; v_call: TRBV30; clone_size: .; cdr3_aa: CACQAGGPRDTQYF; cdr3_nt: TGTGCCTGTCAAGCGGGAGGGCCGAGAGATACGCAGTATTTT
j_call: TRBJ2-2; d_call: .; v_call: TRBV20-1; clone_size: .; cdr3_aa: CSARVVETGELFF; cdr3_nt: TGCAGTGCTAGAGTAGTGGAAACCGGGGAGCTGTTTTTT
j_call: TRBJ1-2; d_call: TRBD1; v_call: TRBV30; clone_size: .; cdr3_aa: CAWSVEQGKPYTF; cdr3_nt: TGTGCCTGGAGTGTAGAACAGGGGAAGCCCTACACCTTC
j_call: TRBJ2-7; d_call: .; v_call: TRBV27; clone_size: few; cdr3_aa: CASSPWGGYEQYF; cdr3_nt: TGTGCCAGCAGTCCTTGGGGCGGATACGAGCAGTACTTC
j_call: TRBJ2-3; d_call: TRBD2; v_call: TRBV9; clone_size: few; cdr3_aa: CASNPAGGPLTDTQYF; cdr3_nt: TGTGCCAGCAACCCAGCGGGAGGGCCGTTAACAGATACGCAGTATTTT
j_call: TRBJ1-1; d_call: .; v_call: TRBV20-1; clone_size: few; cdr3_aa: CNTGRRVTEAFF; cdr3_nt: TGCAACACGGGCCGGAGGGTCACTGAAGCTTTCTTT
j_call: TRBJ1-4; d_call: .; v_call: TRBV30; clone_size: .; cdr3_aa: CAGRGATNEKLFF; cdr3_nt: TGTGCCGGACGGGGGGCAACTAATGAAAAACTGTTTTTT
j_call: TRBJ2-2; d_call: TRBD1; v_call: TRBV4-1; clone_size: few; cdr3_aa: CASSQARTGAGELFF; cdr3_nt: TGCGCCAGCAGCCAAGCCAGGACAGGGGCCGGGGAGCTGTTTTTT
j_call: TRBJ1-1; d_call: .; v_call: TRBV11-2; clone_size: many; cdr3_aa: CASSLFPARGTEAFF; cdr3_nt: TGTGCCAGCAGCTTATTTCCCGCCAGGGGCACTGAAGCTTTCTTT
j_call: TRBJ2-7; d_call: .; v_call: TRBV5-1; clone_size: .; cdr3_aa: CASSLDYQYEQYF; cdr3_nt: TGCGCCAGCAGCCTGGACTATCAGTACGAGCAGTACTTC
j_call: TRBJ2-1; d_call: .; v_call: TRBV7-8; clone_size: many; cdr3_aa: CASSLRSGLGPEGNEQFF; cdr3_nt: TGTGCCAGCAGCTTAAGATCGGGGCTCGGTCCAGAAGGCAATGAGCAGTTCTTC
j_call: TRBJ2-7; d_call: TRBD1; v_call: TRBV20-1; clone_size: .; cdr3_aa: CSARDLNRGTYEQYF; cdr3_nt: TGCAGTGCTAGAGACCTGAACAGGGGGACCTACGAGCAGTACTTC
j_call: TRBJ2-7; d_call: TRBD2; v_call: TRBV5-1; clone_size: many; cdr3_aa: CASSLEREVSEQYF; cdr3_nt: TGCGCCAGCAGCTTGGAGCGGGAGGTTAGCGAGCAGTACTTC
j_call: TRBJ2-5; d_call: TRBD1; v_call: TRBV20-1; clone_size: .; cdr3_aa: CSALPGQGEEETQYF; cdr3_nt: TGCAGTGCTCTCCCGGGACAGGGAGAAGAAGAGACCCAGTACTTC
j_call: TRBJ2-3; d_call: TRBD2; v_call: TRBV12-3/TRBV12-4; clone_size: .; cdr3_aa: CASSLPYGTSGSPDTQYF; cdr3_nt: TGTGCCAGCAGTTTACCCTACGGGACTAGCGGGAGCCCAGATACGCAGTATTTT
j_call: TRBJ2-3; d_call: .; v_call: TRBV20-1; clone_size: many; cdr3_aa: CSANPSTGKRDTQYF; cdr3_nt: TGCAGTGCTAATCCGAGTACAGGGAAAAGGGATACGCAGTATTTT
j_call: TRBJ2-1; d_call: TRBD2; v_call: TRBV7-9; clone_size: many; cdr3_aa: CASSLEGTTYNEQFF; cdr3_nt: TGTGCCAGCAGCTTAGAAGGGACTACGTACAATGAGCAGTTCTTC
j_call: TRBJ1-1; d_call: .; v_call: TRBV6-2/TRBV6-3; clone_size: many; cdr3_aa: CASSPLGQNTEAFF; cdr3_nt: TGTGCCAGCAGTCCCCTTGGACAGAACACTGAAGCTTTCTTT
j_call: TRBJ2-1; d_call: TRBD1; v_call: TRBV28; clone_size: many; cdr3_aa: CASRQGQGAYNEQFF; cdr3_nt: TGTGCCAGCAGACAGGGACAGGGAGCCTACAATGAGCAGTTCTTC
j_call: TRBJ1-1; d_call: TRBD1; v_call: TRBV20-1; clone_size: many; cdr3_aa: CSADPQGRNTEAFF; cdr3_nt: TGCAGTGCTGACCCACAGGGGAGGAACACTGAAGCTTTCTTT
j_call: TRBJ2-3; d_call: .; v_call: TRBV12-3/TRBV12-4; clone_size: .; cdr3_aa: CASSYADTIIGDTQYF; cdr3_nt: TGTGCCAGCAGTTACGCGGACACTATCATCGGAGATACGCAGTATTTT